These 22 T cell receptor beta chains came from one sample sequenced in a study of shared clonotypes between healthy human individuals. The naive CD8 population came from CD45RO-negative cells selected for CCR7, without terminally differentiated effector memory CD45RA+ cells. Sequencing used immunoSEQ multiplex PCR; TCRdb keeps in-frame clones, though not all of them. Here the sample spans about 2.1 million clones, 80% to 95% being singletons. Sample: naive CD8+ T cells from PBMCs. The origin of the receptors is a man between 18 and 35 years old in good health. Some clones in this sample may be carry-over from other donors' samples.

The chain couples TRBV4-1 to TRBJ2-5; 8 positions agree with TRBD1. CDR3 length: 13 residues. CDR1 MGHRA and CDR2 YSYEKL come from the germline V gene. The V gene end was trimmed by 5 bases and the J gene end by 3 bases; junction bases not matched to a gene: 2. CDR3 sequence: CASSATGEETQYF. The CDR3 DNA follows: TGCGCCAGCAGCGCGACAGGGGAAGAGACCCAGTACTTC.

As regards this clone: At the DNA level, this CDR3 is encoded by other sequences in the same sample as well. The CDR3 nucleotides read TGCAGCGTCGTGACAGGGGCCGGGGAGCTGTTTTTT. Translation: CSVVTGAGELFF. The V and J genes are TRBV29-1 and TRBJ2-2; TRBD1 aligns across 8 bases. The V gene's germline CDR1 is SQVTM and CDR2 ANQGSEA. CDR3 length: 12 amino acids. The V gene end was trimmed by 6 bases and the J gene end by 6 bases; junction bases not matched to a gene: 3.

The DNA of the CDR3 is TGTGCCAGCAGCCTTCGGACAGTCAACTATGGCTACACCTTC. Translation: CASSLRTVNYGYTF. The genes are TRBV14 and TRBJ1-2; TRBD1 might be the D (6 bases). Trimming took off 4 bases at V and 2 bases at J, with 11 bases between the two ends. The germline V gene has CDR1 SGHDN and CDR2 FVKESK. The CDR3 extends over 14 amino acids.

The chain carries TRBV29-1 and TRBJ2-1; weak D call: TRBD2 (6 bases). Germline V lookup: CDR1 SQVTM, CDR2 ANQGSEA. This CDR3 contains 13 residues. V gave up 5 bases and J gave up 1 base, with 9 bases separating them. The CDR3 region has the DNA TGCAGCGTTACTAGCTCTTCCTACAATGAGCAGTTCTTC. Translated: CSVTSSSYNEQFF.

V is TRBV7-3 and J is TRBJ2-5; TRBD1 matches 9 bases. Germline V lookup: CDR1 SGHTA, CDR2 FQGTGA. With 5 bases clipped from V and 3 bases from J, the junction kept 4 bases outside the gene matches. The CDR3 has 14 amino acids. The DNA for the CDR3 is TGTGCCAGCAGCATGACAGGGGGGGAAGAGACCCAGTACTTC. Its translation: CASSMTGGEETQYF.

This chain uses TRBV5-5 with TRBJ2-7; D might be TRBD2 (6 bases). Germline CDR1 reads SGHKS; CDR2 reads YYEKEE (reference sequence). CDR3 size: 14 residues. V lost 3 bases and J lost 4, with 14 bases in between. CDR3 sequence: CASSWGVGGYEQYF. CDR3 nucleotide sequence: TGTGCCAGCAGCTGGGGCGTCGGGGGATACGAGCAGTACTTC.

The J gene is TRBJ1-3, the V gene TRBV4-1; 7 bases are a match to TRBD1. This CDR3 has 15 amino acids. The trim removed 1 base at V and 1 base at J, leaving 1 base unmatched. Germline CDR1 and CDR2: MGHRA and YSYEKL. CDR3 DNA: TGCGCCAGCAGCCAAGCACAGGGGTCTGGAAACACCATATATTTT. This translates into CASSQAQGSGNTIYF.

The V gene is TRBV10-1, the J gene TRBJ2-5; the D gene could be TRBD1 or TRBD2 (6 bases each). Per germline, CDR1 WNHNN and CDR2 SYGVQD (reference sequence). The CDR3 contains 15 residues. V lost 0 bases and J 3 bases, leaving 11 bases between the germline ends. The CDR3 here is CASSESRGPKETQYF. CDR3 nucleotides: TGCGCCAGCAGTGAGTCTCGGGGGCCCAAAGAGACCCAGTACTTC.

This clone appeared a single time. The genes are TRBV9 and TRBJ1-1; 7 positions match TRBD1. The CDR3 spans 14 residues. J gave up 5 bases and V 3 bases, and 7 bases lay outside the gene matches. CDR1 SGDLS and CDR2 YYNGEE come from the germline V gene. In nucleotides, the CDR3 is TGTGCCAGCAGCGCAGGCTCGACAGGGACTGAAGCTTTCTTT. It translates to CASSAGSTGTEAFF. Full variable domain (rest looked up from reference TRBV9 and TRBJ1-1): DSGVTQTPKHLITATGQRVTLRCSPRSGDLSVYWYQQSLDQGLQFLIQYYNGEERAKGNILERFSAQQFPDLHSELNLSSLELGDSALYFCASSAGSTGTEAFFGQGTRLTVV.

In the case of this clone: The germline gene is not matched at one end of the junction; a read error may be the cause. The J gene is TRBJ1-2, the V gene TRBV4-2; no clear D gene. From germline, CDR1 is LGHNA and CDR2 YNFKEQ. This CDR3 region has 11 residues. This CDR3 reads CASSQGEARVF. In DNA, the CDR3 is TGTGCCAGCAGCCAAGGTGAGGCCCGGGTCTTC.

This chain links TRBV9 with TRBJ1-1; unclear D gene. This CDR3 comprises 17 residues. Germline V gene lookup returns CDR1 SGDLS and CDR2 YYNGEE. Trimming took 0 bases from V and 1 from J, leaving 16 bases between them. This chain's CDR3 is CASSVEQKPDGNTEAFF. The CDR3 region has the DNA TGTGCCAGCAGCGTAGAACAAAAGCCGGACGGGAACACTGAAGCTTTCTTT.

The CDR3 coding sequence is TGTGCCAGCCTCCCCCGGTGGCTAGCGGGAGTCGGTTTTCGGTACGAGCAGTACTTC. As protein: CASLPRWLAGVGFRYEQYF. This chain links TRBV28 with TRBJ2-7; 10 bases match TRBD2. Unmatched junction bases numbered 23, after V lost 8 bases and J lost 4 bases. The CDR3 sequence is 19 residues long. In germline, CDR1 is MDHEN, CDR2 SYDVKM.

The chain links TRBV27 to TRBJ2-1; 10 nucleotides match TRBD1. Per germline, CDR1 MNHEY and CDR2 SMNVEV (reference sequence). Trimming took 8 bases from V and 5 from J; bases not matched to a gene: 18. This CDR3 has 18 residues. The CDR3 coding sequence is TGTGCCAGCGGAATGGGGATAGTAGGGACAGGGGTGAACAATGAGCAGTTCTTC. This encodes CASGMGIVGTGVNNEQFF.

On this clone: The same CDR3 is also encoded by other DNA sequences in this sample. This chain links TRBV7-3 with TRBJ2-1, with 13 bases identical to TRBD2. The CDR3 is made up of 16 amino acids. The germline gives CDR1 SGHTA, CDR2 FQGTGA. V lost 4 bases, J lost 2 bases, and 2 bases stayed unmatched. The CDR3 reads CASSSGLAGAYNEQFF. The CDR3 DNA reads as TGTGCCAGCAGCTCCGGACTAGCGGGAGCCTACAATGAGCAGTTCTTC. Drawing the rest from reference TRBV7-3 and TRBJ2-1, the complete variable domain is GAGVSQTPSNKVTEKGKYVELRCDPISGHTALYWYRQSLGQGPEFLIYFQGTGAADDSGLPNDRFFAVRPEGSVSTLKIQRTERGDSAVYLCASSSGLAGAYNEQFFGPGTRLTVL.

This chain uses TRBV5-4 with TRBJ2-1; TRBD2 matches at 10 bases. The CDR3 is made up of 16 amino acids. CDR1 and CDR2 from the germline V gene are SGHNT and YYREEE (reference sequence). J gave up 8 bases and V 0 bases, and 8 bases lay outside the gene matches. Here the CDR3 DNA reads TGTGCCAGCAGCTTGGACAGGACTAGCGGTCGTGATGAGCAGTTCTTC. Residues: CASSLDRTSGRDEQFF.

This clone was seen a handful of times. This rearrangement joins TRBV27 to TRBJ1-5, with TRBD1 matching over 8 bases. V shed 5 bases, J shed 2 bases, and the junction held 8 bases outside the gene matches. The CDR3 loop spans 16 amino acids. CDR1 MNHEY and CDR2 SMNVEV come from the germline V gene (reference sequence). The CDR3 spells CASSQQGDVGNQPQHF. The CDR3, as DNA: TGTGCCAGCAGTCAACAGGGGGATGTGGGCAATCAGCCCCAGCATTTT.

This clone is a singleton in its sample. V usage is TRBV27 and J usage is TRBJ2-1, with a possible D match to TRBD2 (5 bases). This CDR3 is 11 amino acids long. Germline loops: CDR1 MNHEY, CDR2 SMNVEV (reference sequence). Trimming removed 8 bases from V and 7 bases from J, with 9 bases in between. Here the CDR3 DNA reads TGTGCCAGCCTGACGGGGAATGAGCAGTTCTTC. Amino acid sequence: CASLTGNEQFF.

The V call is TRBV27, the J call TRBJ2-1; D is unclear. This CDR3 has 13 amino acids. The germline CDR1 and CDR2 sequences are MNHEY and SMNVEV (reference sequence). Trimming left V 4 bases short and J 3 bases short, with 7 bases between. The chain's CDR3 is CASSSQYYNEQFF. The DNA for the CDR3 is TGTGCCAGCAGTTCACAATACTACAATGAGCAGTTCTTC.

The J gene is TRBJ2-2, the V gene TRBV27, with D perhaps being TRBD1 or TRBD2 (5 bases each). Germline-derived CDR1 and CDR2 are MNHEY and SMNVEV (reference sequence). Trimming took 6 bases from V and 6 from J, leaving 11 bases between them. This CDR3 has 13 residues. This CDR3 reads CASRHRGSGELFF. The CDR3 DNA reads TGTGCCAGCAGGCACCGGGGCTCCGGGGAGCTGTTTTTT.

This sequence joins TRBV27 and TRBJ2-1, with 10 bases fitting TRBD2. The CDR3 is 14 amino acids. Looked up from germline, CDR1 is MNHEY and CDR2 is SMNVEV (reference sequence). Trimming cost V 2 bases and J 9 bases; bases outside gene matches: 4. In DNA, the CDR3 is TGTGCCAGCAGTTTAGCGCTAGCGGGAGTTGAGCAGTTCTTC. Translation gives CASSLALAGVEQFF.

A single count supports this clone. The rearrangement uses TRBV6-1 and TRBJ2-1; the match to TRBD1 covers 7 bases. V lost 7 bases to trimming and J lost 9 bases; unmatched junction nucleotides: 9. There are 13 residues in the CDR3. CDR1 MNHNS and CDR2 SASEGT come from the germline V gene. The CDR3 spells CASKQGLSGEQFF. CDR3 in DNA: TGTGCCAGCAAACAGGGGCTTAGTGGTGAGCAGTTCTTC.

This rearrangement joins TRBV15 to TRBJ2-1; no reliable D call. In germline, CDR1 is LNHNV, CDR2 YYDKDF (reference sequence). Trimming stripped 1 base from V and 5 bases from J, with 9 bases between. The CDR3 spans 14 residues. The CDR3 DNA reads TGTGCCACCAGCAGAGTATACGTGAACAATGAGCAGTTCTTC. It yields the protein CATSRVYVNNEQFF. Full variable domain (rest looked up from reference TRBV15 and TRBJ2-1): DAMVIQNPRYQVTQFGKPVTLSCSQTLNHNVMYWYQQKSSQAPKLLFHYYDKDFNNEADTPDNFQSRRPNTSFCFLDIRSPGLGDTAMYLCATSRVYVNNEQFFGPGTRLTVL.